Given below is one TCR beta chain in context. Its antigen is as yet unknown. Germline V gene lookup returns CDR1 SGHRS and CDR2 YFSETQ. V lost 4 bases, J lost 10 bases, and 9 bases stayed unmatched. This CDR3 contains 13 residues. The sample belongs to a study of T cells after yellow fever vaccination. Overall study results and limits: The booster saw the reappearance of most primary-vaccination clones (about 95% CD4, 88% CD8).

TCRdb re-called the 5' RACE reads through MiXCR, storing one row per CDR3 protein. The data contain around 300,000 distinct CDR3 sequences, approximately 13% of them singletons. This specimen was CD4+ T cells sorted from PBMCs, taken 45 days after the yellow fever booster vaccination. This sequence joins TRBV5-1 and TRBJ2-7, with 9 bases matching TRBD1. The TCR sequence derives from a man aged 25-45 years who received the YFV17D yellow fever vaccine. DNA of the CDR3: TGCGCCAGCAGCGTATGGACAGGGGATGGACAGTACTTC. Translation: CASSVWTGDGQYF.